One and the same sample provided the 9 T cell receptor beta chains below, sequenced in a study of blood T cells in healthy people across ages. Sample-barcoded 5' priming and a J-beta primer mix drove a second PCR of about 6 to 12 cycles. One entry per CDR3 protein results from TCRdb running MiXCR on the 5' RACE reads. The top ten clones hold 20% to 25% of a sample with 600,000 to 850,000 distinct CDR3 sequences, roughly 43% of them seen once. Material for sequencing was blood. Source of these receptors: a woman in her sixties in good health.

The chain uses TRBV29-1 and TRBJ2-1; the D gene is possibly TRBD1 (5 bases). Germline-derived CDR1 and CDR2 are SQVTM and ANQGSEA. V lost 8 bases and J 6 bases, leaving 17 bases between the germline ends. The CDR3 runs 13 residues. For the CDR3, the DNA is TGCAGCTGCTCTGGGGTTCAGGGCAATGAGCAGTTCTTC. Translating gives CSCSGVQGNEQFF.

CDR3 residues: CASIRSGVSYNEQFF. As DNA, the CDR3 is TGTGCCAGCATTCGTAGCGGGGTCTCCTACAATGAGCAGTTCTTC. The J gene is TRBJ2-1, the V gene TRBV6-1, with 8 bases fitting TRBD2. There are 15 residues in the CDR3. J was trimmed by 0 bases and V by 7 bases; bases with no gene match: 5. Germline lookup yields CDR1 MNHNS and CDR2 SASEGT.

This clonotype was detected many times. The rearrangement joins TRBV7-2 to TRBJ2-3; 10 bases agree with TRBD2. CDR1 is SGHTA, CDR2 FQGNSA, per germline. This CDR3 has 15 amino acids. The V segment lost 4 bases and the J segment 5 bases; nucleotides outside the gene matches: 6. Written as DNA, the CDR3 is TGTGCCAGCAGCTCCCTAGCGGGAGAGTTAGATACGCAGTATTTT. It is translated as CASSSLAGELDTQYF.

This clonotype was seen repeatedly, ten times or more. V is TRBV6-2 or TRBV6-3 and J is TRBJ2-1; no clear D gene. The CDR3 loop spans 11 amino acids. Germline V gene sequence: CDR1 MNHEY, CDR2 SVGEGT. V was clipped by 5 bases and J by 6 bases, with 5 bases between them. The CDR3, as DNA: TGTGCCAGCAGTATGGTCAATGAGCAGTTCTTC. Translation: CASSMVNEQFF.

The chain couples TRBV29-1 to TRBJ2-3, with TRBD1 matching 11 bases. Germline V gene data show CDR1 as SQVTM and CDR2 as ANQGSEA. The V segment lost 4 bases and the J segment 6 bases; nucleotides outside the gene matches: 3. The length of the CDR3 is 13 residues. The CDR3 DNA is TGCAGCGTTGTGGGGACAGGGGGGGATACGCAGTATTTT. Its protein is CSVVGTGGDTQYF.

The chain joins TRBV6-5 to TRBJ1-1, with 7 bases identical to TRBD1. Germline loops: CDR1 MNHEY, CDR2 SVGAGI. The trim removed 7 bases at V and 10 bases at J, leaving 9 bases unmatched. The CDR3 is 12 amino acids. The CDR3 nucleotides read TGTGCCAGCATTGACAGGGTCGTTGGAGCTTTCTTT. This translates into CASIDRVVGAFF.

V and J are TRBV7-3 and TRBJ2-1, with 8 bases matching TRBD2. Germline V gene data show CDR1 as SGHTA and CDR2 as FQGTGA. Germline trimming cut 5 bases from V and 7 bases from J; bases unmatched to any gene: 13. This CDR3 has 16 residues. CDR3: CASSSRGSGRGNEQFF. DNA of the CDR3: TGTGCCAGCAGCAGCCGAGGGAGCGGGAGAGGGAATGAGCAGTTCTTC.

The chain links TRBV12-3 or TRBV12-4 to TRBJ1-2; 7 bases agree with TRBD1. Losses at the gene ends were 3 bases for V and 7 bases for J; bases not matched to a gene: 14. CDR3 length: 16 residues. CDR3 sequence (DNA): TGTGCCAGCAGTTTGGGGCAGGGGGGCTTCGTCGGTGGCTACACCTTC. Translating gives CASSLGQGGFVGGYTF.

The chain carries TRBV6-5 and TRBJ2-7, with 8 bases that match TRBD1. The V gene end was trimmed by 5 bases and the J gene end by 7 bases; junction bases not matched to a gene: 7. The CDR3 totals 13 residues. Germline loops: CDR1 MNHEY, CDR2 SVGAGI. CDR3 amino acids: CASSRTGTREQYF. In DNA, the CDR3 is TGTGCCAGCAGTCGGACAGGGACCAGAGAGCAGTACTTC.